Listed here are 5 T cell receptor beta chains from one sample, sequenced in a study of Graves' ophthalmopathy and Graves' hyperthyroidism. Amplified material comprised TCR beta CDR3 regions derived from RNA transcripts. In the first round, RT-PCR was carried out with HTBI primers, and a multiplex PCR formed the second round. Using its own MiXCR run on the multiplex PCR reads, TCRdb lists one record per CDR3 protein. The sample holds approximately 330,000 distinct CDR3 sequences; about 17% are singletons and the top ten take about 12%. The sample taken for sequencing was peripheral blood. These receptors originate from an adult man with Graves' ophthalmopathy.

The chain links TRBV20-1 to TRBJ2-2; D is undetermined. CDR1 and CDR2 (germline): DFQATT, SNEGSKA (reference sequence). The CDR3 is 13 residues long. Trimming cost V 3 bases and J 3 bases, with 8 bases left between them. CDR3 loop: CSASGQDTGELFF. CDR3 in DNA: TGCAGTGCTAGTGGGCAGGACACCGGGGAGCTGTTTTTT.

This clonotype showed up many times. V is TRBV12-3 or TRBV12-4 and J is TRBJ1-2; 10 positions agree with TRBD1. The CDR3 contains 14 residues. J was trimmed by 5 bases and V by 1 base; bases with no gene match: 1. CDR3 sequence: CASSLGTGGYGYTF. CDR3 bases: TGTGCCAGCAGTTTAGGGACAGGGGGTTATGGCTACACCTTC.

The table lists this clonotype with many counts. The CDR3 DNA reads as TGTGCCAGCAGCATTAGGACTAGCGGCCATGAGCAGTTCTTC. Translation: CASSIRTSGHEQFF. This chain uses TRBV11-2 with TRBJ2-1, with TRBD2 identical over 10 bases. V lost 5 bases and J lost 8; bases outside the gene matches: 6. Germline V CDR1 and CDR2: SGHAT, FQNNGV. The CDR3 is 14 residues long.

This clonotype showed up many times. In nucleotides, the CDR3 is TGTGCCAGCAGGAGGGGATACGTGGACAAAAACATTCAGTACTTC. Its translation is CASRRGYVDKNIQYF. This sequence joins TRBV6-5 and TRBJ2-4; D is possibly TRBD1 or TRBD2 (5 bases each). This CDR3 comprises 15 residues. The germline V and J ends were trimmed by 6 bases and 3 bases, with 15 bases remaining between them. CDR1 and CDR2 from the germline V gene are MNHEY and SVGAGI.

The chain joins TRBV28 to TRBJ2-7; D not certain. V was trimmed by 6 bases and J by 4 bases, leaving 22 bases between them. The germline V gene has CDR1 MDHEN and CDR2 SYDVKM. The CDR3 loop spans 16 amino acids. The CDR3 reads CASSSNTAGFLYEQYF. The CDR3 DNA sequence: TGTGCCAGCAGCTCGAACACGGCTGGGTTTTTGTACGAGCAGTACTTC.